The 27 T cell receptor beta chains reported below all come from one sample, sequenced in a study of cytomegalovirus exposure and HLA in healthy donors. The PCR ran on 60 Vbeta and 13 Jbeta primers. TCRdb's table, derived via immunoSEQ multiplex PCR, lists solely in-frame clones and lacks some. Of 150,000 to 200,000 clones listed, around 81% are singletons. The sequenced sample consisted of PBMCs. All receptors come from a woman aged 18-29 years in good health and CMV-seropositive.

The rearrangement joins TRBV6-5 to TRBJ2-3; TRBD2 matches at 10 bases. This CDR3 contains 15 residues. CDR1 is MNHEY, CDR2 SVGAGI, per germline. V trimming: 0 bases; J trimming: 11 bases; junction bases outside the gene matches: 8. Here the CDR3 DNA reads TGTGCCAGCAGTTACTCGACTAGCGGGCCGGGGGGGCAGTATTTT. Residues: CASSYSTSGPGGQYF.

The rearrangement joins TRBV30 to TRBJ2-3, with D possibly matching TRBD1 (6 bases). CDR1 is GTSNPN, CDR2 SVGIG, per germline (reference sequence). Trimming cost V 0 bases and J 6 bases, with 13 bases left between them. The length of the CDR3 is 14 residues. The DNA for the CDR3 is TGTGCCTGGAGTGTCTTACTTGGACAGGATACGCAGTATTTT. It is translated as CAWSVLLGQDTQYF.

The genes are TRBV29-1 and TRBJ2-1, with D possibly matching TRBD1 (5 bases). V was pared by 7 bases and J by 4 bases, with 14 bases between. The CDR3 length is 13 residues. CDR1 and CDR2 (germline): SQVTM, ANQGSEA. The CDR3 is CSEGSSRYNEQFF. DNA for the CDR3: TGCAGCGAGGGGTCTAGTAGGTACAATGAGCAGTTCTTC.

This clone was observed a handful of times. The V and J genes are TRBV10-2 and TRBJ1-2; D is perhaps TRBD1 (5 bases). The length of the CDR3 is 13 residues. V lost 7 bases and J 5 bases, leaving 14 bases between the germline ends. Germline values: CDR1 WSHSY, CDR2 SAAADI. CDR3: CASTPAGRYGYTF. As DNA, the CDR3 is TGCGCCAGCACCCCAGCGGGACGGTATGGCTACACCTTC.

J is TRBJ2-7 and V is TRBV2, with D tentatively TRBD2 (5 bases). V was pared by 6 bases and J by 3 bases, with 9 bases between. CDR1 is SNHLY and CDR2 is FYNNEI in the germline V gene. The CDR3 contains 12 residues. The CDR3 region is CASRLDYYEQYV. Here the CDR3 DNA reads TGTGCCAGCAGGCTTGACTACTACGAGCAGTACGTC.

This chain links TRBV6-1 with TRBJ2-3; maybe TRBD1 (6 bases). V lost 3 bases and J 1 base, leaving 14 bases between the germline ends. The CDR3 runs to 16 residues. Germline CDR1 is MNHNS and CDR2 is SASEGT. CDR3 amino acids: CASSDPRGQRTDTQYF. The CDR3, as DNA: TGTGCCAGCAGTGACCCAAGGGGACAACGCACAGATACGCAGTATTTT.

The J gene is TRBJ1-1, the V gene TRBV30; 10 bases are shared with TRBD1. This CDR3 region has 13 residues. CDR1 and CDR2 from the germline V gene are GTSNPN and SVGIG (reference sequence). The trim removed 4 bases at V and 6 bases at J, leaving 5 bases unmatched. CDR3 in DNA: TGTGCCTGGACCCCCGGGACAGGGGCTGAAGCTTTCTTT. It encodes CAWTPGTGAEAFF.

This chain's CDR3 is CAWSLGARETQYF. CDR3 DNA sequence: TGTGCCTGGAGTCTGGGGGCCCGCGAGACCCAGTACTTC. This sequence joins TRBV30 and TRBJ2-5; D is possibly TRBD1 (6 bases). CDR1 is GTSNPN, CDR2 SVGIG, per germline (reference sequence). The CDR3 extends over 13 amino acids. The V and J ends lost 2 bases and 5 bases respectively, with 12 bases between them.

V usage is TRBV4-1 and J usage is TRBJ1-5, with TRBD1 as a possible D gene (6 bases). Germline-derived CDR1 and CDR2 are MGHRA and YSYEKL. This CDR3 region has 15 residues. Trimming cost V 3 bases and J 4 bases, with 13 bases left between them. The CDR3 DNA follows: TGCGCCAGCAGCCACTCTATGCAGGGGAATCAGCCCCAGCATTTT. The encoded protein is CASSHSMQGNQPQHF.

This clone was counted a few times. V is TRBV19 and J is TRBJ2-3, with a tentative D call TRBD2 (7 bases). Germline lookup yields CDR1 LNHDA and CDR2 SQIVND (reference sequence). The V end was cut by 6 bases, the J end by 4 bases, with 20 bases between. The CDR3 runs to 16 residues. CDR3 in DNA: TGTGCCAGTAGCCTCCAACTAGGGGGGGGCCCAGATACGCAGTATTTT. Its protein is CASSLQLGGGPDTQYF.

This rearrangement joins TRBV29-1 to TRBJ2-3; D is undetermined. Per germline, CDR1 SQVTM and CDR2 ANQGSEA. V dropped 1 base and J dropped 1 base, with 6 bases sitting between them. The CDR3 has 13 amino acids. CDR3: CSVEVQRTDTQYF. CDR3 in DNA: TGCAGCGTTGAAGTACAACGCACAGATACGCAGTATTTT.

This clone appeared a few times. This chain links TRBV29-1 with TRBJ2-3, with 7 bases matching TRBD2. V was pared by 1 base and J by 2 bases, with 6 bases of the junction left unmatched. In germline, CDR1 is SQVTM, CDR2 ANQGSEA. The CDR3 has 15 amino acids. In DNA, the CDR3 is TGCAGCGTTGAAGGTTCTAGCGGTCTCACAGATACGCAGTATTTT. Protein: CSVEGSSGLTDTQYF.

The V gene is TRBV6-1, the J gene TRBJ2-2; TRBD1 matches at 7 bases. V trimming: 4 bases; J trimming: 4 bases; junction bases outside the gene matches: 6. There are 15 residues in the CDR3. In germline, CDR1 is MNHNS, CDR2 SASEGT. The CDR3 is CASSVEGAGTGELFF. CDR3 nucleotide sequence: TGTGCCAGCAGTGTAGAGGGGGCGGGCACCGGGGAGCTGTTTTTT.

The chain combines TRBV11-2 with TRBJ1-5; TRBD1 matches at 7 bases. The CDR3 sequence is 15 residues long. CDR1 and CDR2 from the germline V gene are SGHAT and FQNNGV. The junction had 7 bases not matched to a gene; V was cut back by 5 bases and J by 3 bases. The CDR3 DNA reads TGTGCCAGCAGCATGGACAGGCAAAACAATCAGCCCCAGCATTTT. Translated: CASSMDRQNNQPQHF.

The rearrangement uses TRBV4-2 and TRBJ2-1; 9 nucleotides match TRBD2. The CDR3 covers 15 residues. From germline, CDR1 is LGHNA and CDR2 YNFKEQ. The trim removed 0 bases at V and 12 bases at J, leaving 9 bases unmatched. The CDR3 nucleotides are TGTGCCAGCAGCCAAGAAATGGGCGGGGGGGCCGCGCAGTTCTTC. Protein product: CASSQEMGGGAAQFF.

CDR3 loop: CSGGQGRQPQHF. The CDR3 DNA follows: TGCAGCGGGGGACAGGGAAGGCAGCCCCAGCATTTT. This chain connects TRBV29-1 to TRBJ1-5, with 9 bases that match TRBD1. The CDR3 consists of 12 residues. V lost 7 bases and J lost 7; bases outside the gene matches: 5. Germline CDR1 is SQVTM and CDR2 is ANQGSEA. Full variable domain (remainder filled in from reference TRBV29-1 and TRBJ1-5): SAVISQKPSRDICQRGTSLTIQCQVDSQVTMMFWYRQQPGQSLTLIATANQGSEATYESGFVIDKFPISRPNLTFSTLTVSNMSPEDSSIYLCSGGQGRQPQHFGDGTRLSIL.

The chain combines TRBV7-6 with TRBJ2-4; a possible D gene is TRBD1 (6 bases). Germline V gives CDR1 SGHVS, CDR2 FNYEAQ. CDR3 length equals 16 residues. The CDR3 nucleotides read TGTGCTAAACCTCTACAGGGCGGTTTAGCCAAAAACATTCAGTACTTC. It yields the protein CAKPLQGGLAKNIQYF. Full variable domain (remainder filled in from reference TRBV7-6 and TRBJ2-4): GAGVSQSPRYKVTKRGQDVALRCDPISGHVSLYWYRQALGQGPEFLTYFNYEAQQDKSGLPNDRFSAERPEGSISTLTIQRTEQRDSAMYRCAKPLQGGLAKNIQYFGAGTRLSVL.

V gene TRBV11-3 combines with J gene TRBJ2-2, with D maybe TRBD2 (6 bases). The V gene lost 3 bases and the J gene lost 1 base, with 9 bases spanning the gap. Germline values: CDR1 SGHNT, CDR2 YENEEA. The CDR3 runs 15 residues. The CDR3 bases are TGTGCCAGCAGCTTGGGCGGGGTGAACACCGGGGAGCTGTTTTTT. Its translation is CASSLGGVNTGELFF. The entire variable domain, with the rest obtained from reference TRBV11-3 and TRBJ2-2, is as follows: EAGVVQSPRYKIIEKKQPVAFWCNPISGHNTLYWYLQNLGQGPELLIRYENEEAVDDSQLPKDRFSAERLKGVDSTLKIQPAELGDSAVYLCASSLGGVNTGELFFGEGSRLTVL.

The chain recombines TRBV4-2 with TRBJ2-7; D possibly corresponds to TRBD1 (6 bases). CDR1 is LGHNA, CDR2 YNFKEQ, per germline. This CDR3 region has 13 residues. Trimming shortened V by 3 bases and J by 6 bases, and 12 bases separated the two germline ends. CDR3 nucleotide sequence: TGTGCCAGCAGCCATGAGACAGGATTCGAGCAGTACTTC. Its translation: CASSHETGFEQYF.

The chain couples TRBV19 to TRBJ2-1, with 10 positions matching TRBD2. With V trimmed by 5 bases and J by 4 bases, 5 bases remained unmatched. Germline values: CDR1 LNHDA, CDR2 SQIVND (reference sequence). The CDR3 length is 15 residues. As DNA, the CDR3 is TGTGCCAGTAGTCGGGGACTAGCGACTTACAATGAGCAGTTCTTC. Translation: CASSRGLATYNEQFF.

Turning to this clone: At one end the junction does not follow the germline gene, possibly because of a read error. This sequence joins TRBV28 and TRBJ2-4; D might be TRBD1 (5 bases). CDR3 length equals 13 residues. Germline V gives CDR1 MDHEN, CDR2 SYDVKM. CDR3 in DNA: TGTGCCACCAGGGATACAGCCAAAAACAGTCAGTACTTC. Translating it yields CATRDTAKNSQYF.

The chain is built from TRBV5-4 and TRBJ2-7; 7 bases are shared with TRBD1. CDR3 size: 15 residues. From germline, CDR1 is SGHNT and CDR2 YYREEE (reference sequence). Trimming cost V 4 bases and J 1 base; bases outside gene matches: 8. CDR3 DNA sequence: TGTGCCAGCAGCAACCGGGACAGTCTTTCCTACGAGCAGTACTTC. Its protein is CASSNRDSLSYEQYF.

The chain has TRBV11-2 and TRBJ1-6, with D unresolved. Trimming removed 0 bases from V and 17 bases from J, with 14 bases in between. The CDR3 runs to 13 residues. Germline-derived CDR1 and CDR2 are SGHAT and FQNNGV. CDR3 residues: CASSLDIAREIHF. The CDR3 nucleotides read TGTGCCAGCAGCTTAGATATAGCTAGAGAAATCCACTTT.

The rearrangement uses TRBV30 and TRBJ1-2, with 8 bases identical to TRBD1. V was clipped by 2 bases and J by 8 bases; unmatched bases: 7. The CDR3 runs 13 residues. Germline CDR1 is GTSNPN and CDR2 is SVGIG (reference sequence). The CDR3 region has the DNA TGTGCCTGGAGTCACAGGGGGAAGGACGGCTACACCTTC. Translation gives CAWSHRGKDGYTF.

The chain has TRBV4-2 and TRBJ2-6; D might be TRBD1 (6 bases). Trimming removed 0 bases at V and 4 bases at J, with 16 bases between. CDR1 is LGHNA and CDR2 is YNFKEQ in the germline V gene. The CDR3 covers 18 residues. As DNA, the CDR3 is TGTGCCAGCAGCCAAGAGGGGCTACAGGGATTCGGGGCCAACGTCCTGACTTTC. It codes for CASSQEGLQGFGANVLTF.

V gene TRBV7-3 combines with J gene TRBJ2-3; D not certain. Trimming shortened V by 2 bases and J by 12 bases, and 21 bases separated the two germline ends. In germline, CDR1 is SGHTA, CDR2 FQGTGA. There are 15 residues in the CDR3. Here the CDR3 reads CASSLSPLLAAPQYF. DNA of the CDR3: TGTGCCAGCAGCTTATCTCCCTTGCTTGCGGCGCCCCAGTATTTT. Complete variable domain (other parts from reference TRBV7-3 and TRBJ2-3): GAGVSQTPSNKVTEKGKYVELRCDPISGHTALYWYRQSLGQGPEFLIYFQGTGAADDSGLPNDRFFAVRPEGSVSTLKIQRTERGDSAVYLCASSLSPLLAAPQYFGPGTRLTVL.

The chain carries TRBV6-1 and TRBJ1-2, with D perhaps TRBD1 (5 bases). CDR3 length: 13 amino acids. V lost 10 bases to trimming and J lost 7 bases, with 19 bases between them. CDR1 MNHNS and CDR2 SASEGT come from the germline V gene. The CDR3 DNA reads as TGTGCCAACTTAGACAGACTGGGGGGTGGCTACACCTTC. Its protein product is CANLDRLGGGYTF.